The sequence of this TCR beta chain was determined in a study of OX40 agonist ivuxolimab in advanced cancers. In the case of this clone: What it recognizes is unknown.

Germline CDR1 is SGHTS and CDR2 is YDEGEE. The V end lost 9 bases, the J end lost 6 bases, and 19 bases lay between the germline ends. The CDR3 runs to 13 residues. TCRdb keeps only in-frame clones here, not all; method: immunoSEQ multiplex PCR. Among tens of thousands of clones, around four fifths were seen once, and the ten largest hold 0.95% to 1.2%. Study results and limitations: Averaging showed that CD8+ T cells had more expanded clones than CD4+ did. Some of the lowest clonal expansion was seen in partial responders at 0.1-3.0 mg/kg.

Sequenced material: CD4+ or CD8+ T cells sorted from blood, taken in a trial of the OX40 agonist ivuxolimab. This clonotype originated in an adult with an advanced solid tumor such as melanoma, head and neck, liver or kidney cancer. This sequence joins TRBV5-8 and TRBJ2-7, with a tentative D call TRBD1 (5 bases). The DNA for the CDR3 is TGTGCCATTCCAAGACAGAACCGGCCCGAGCAGTACTTC. Its protein is CAIPRQNRPEQYF.